This T cell receptor beta chain was profiled in a study of cytomegalovirus exposure and HLA in healthy donors. This clone was counted only a few times. Its target is unknown. This CDR3 has 14 amino acids. The V end was cut by 3 bases, the J end by 4 bases, with 14 bases between. Germline V CDR1 and CDR2: SQVTM, ANQGSEA. Use of 60 Vbeta and 13 Jbeta primers characterized the PCR. The table came from immunoSEQ multiplex PCR; TCRdb's copy has only in-frame clones and leaves some out. The table records roughly 80,000 clones, more than 75% of them present only once. Study outcomes and limitations: Productive rates of about 90% or about 30% were seen for most TCR beta V segments in an earlier analysis. Later examination showed HLA-associated TCR beta chains had greater clonal expansion than equally common others.

This TCR was sampled from a male donor in good health and CMV-seropositive. The source material was PBMCs. The V and J genes are TRBV29-1 and TRBJ2-3, with D hard to call. Written as DNA, the CDR3 is TGCAGCGTTGAGGGCCGACACAGCCCAGATACGCAGTATTTT. It translates to CSVEGRHSPDTQYF.